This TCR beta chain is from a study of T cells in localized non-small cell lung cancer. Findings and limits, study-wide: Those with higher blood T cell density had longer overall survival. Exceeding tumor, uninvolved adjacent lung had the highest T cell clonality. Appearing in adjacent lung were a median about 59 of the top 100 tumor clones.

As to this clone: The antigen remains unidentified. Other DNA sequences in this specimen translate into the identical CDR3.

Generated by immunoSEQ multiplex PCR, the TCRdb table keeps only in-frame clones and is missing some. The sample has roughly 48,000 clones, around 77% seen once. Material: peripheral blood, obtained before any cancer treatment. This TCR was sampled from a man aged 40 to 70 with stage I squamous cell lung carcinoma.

The CDR3 nucleotides are TGTGCCAGCAGCTTAGGAACCCAAGAGACCCAGTACTTC. Residues: CASSLGTQETQYF. The chain links TRBV7-7 to TRBJ2-5, with D hard to call. CDR3 length equals 13 residues. The V gene lost 1 base and the J gene lost 1 base, with 4 bases spanning the gap. The germline V gene encodes CDR1 SSHAT and CDR2 FNYEAQ (reference sequence). Supplemented by reference TRBV7-7 and TRBJ2-5, the full variable domain reads GAGVSQSPRYKVTKRGQDVTLRCDPISSHATLYWYQQALGQGPEFLTYFNYEAQPDKSGLPSDRFSAERPEGSISTLTIQRTEQRDSAMYRCASSLGTQETQYFGPGTRLLVL.